Presented here are 32 T cell receptor beta chains from one specimen sequenced in a study of radiation and T cells in renal cell carcinoma. Noted time point: blood 2 weeks post-SBRT. As to treatment: 15 Gy SBRT to primary tumor, nephrectomy 4 weeks later. Clones were read by immunoSEQ multiplex PCR, and TCRdb kept only the in-frame ones, dropping some. The table lists some 72,000 clones, about four fifths of them singletons. The sample here was blood, taken from a patient whose treatment included radiotherapy and nephrectomy. The receptors come from a man aged 60 to 75 with renal cell carcinoma.

The genes are TRBV4-2 and TRBJ2-7, with 10 bases lining up with TRBD1. Trimming at V came to 3 bases and at J to 5 bases, leaving 13 bases not matched to a gene. The germline V gene encodes CDR1 LGHNA and CDR2 YNFKEQ. CDR3 length equals 17 residues. The CDR3 here is CASSQASWDRGGDEQYF. As DNA, the CDR3 is TGTGCCAGCAGCCAGGCAAGTTGGGACAGGGGCGGGGACGAGCAGTACTTC.

This sequence joins TRBV29-1 and TRBJ2-1, with D possibly being TRBD2 (6 bases). From germline, CDR1 is SQVTM and CDR2 ANQGSEA. The V end was cut by 4 bases, the J end by 0 bases, with 10 bases between. The length of the CDR3 is 14 residues. The CDR3 loop is CSVVLGSSYNEQFF. CDR3 coding DNA: TGCAGCGTTGTTCTCGGGAGCTCCTACAATGAGCAGTTCTTC.

The chain couples TRBV11-2 to TRBJ2-1, with 8 bases aligning to TRBD2. Per germline, CDR1 SGHAT and CDR2 FQNNGV. The CDR3 extends over 14 amino acids. The V and J ends lost 0 bases and 9 bases, in that order; junction bases with no gene match: 4. The CDR3 DNA reads as TGTGCCAGCAGCTTAGAGGGACTAGACTCTGAGCAGTTCTTC. Amino acids: CASSLEGLDSEQFF.

The V call is TRBV7-6, the J call TRBJ2-7; 10 bases fit TRBD2. The CDR3 is 16 residues long. J gave up 3 bases and V 4 bases, and 9 bases lay outside the gene matches. CDR1 and CDR2 (germline): SGHVS, FNYEAQ. In DNA form, the CDR3 reads TGTGCCAGCAGCTCCTATAGCGGGAGGCAAAACTACGAGCAGTACTTC. Translation gives CASSSYSGRQNYEQYF.

This clone showed up just a few times. The V gene is TRBV10-1, the J gene TRBJ2-7; D possibly matches TRBD1 or TRBD2 (5 bases each). The CDR3 has 15 residues. The germline gives CDR1 WNHNN, CDR2 SYGVQD (reference sequence). CDR3 sequence (DNA): TGCGAACGGATGGGGACGGCTAAGGTGGGCTACGAGCAGTACTTC. Translation gives CERMGTAKVGYEQYF.

This chain uses TRBV6-1 with TRBJ2-1; a weak D match, TRBD2 (6 bases). CDR1 is MNHNS and CDR2 is SASEGT in the germline V gene. The CDR3 runs 15 residues. Trimming stripped 4 bases from V and 4 bases from J, with 14 bases between. The CDR3 protein is CASSGRERGYNEQFF. In DNA, the CDR3 is TGTGCCAGCAGTGGACGGGAGAGGGGTTACAATGAGCAGTTCTTC.

The chain recombines TRBV7-2 with TRBJ1-6; D uncertain. V was trimmed by 6 bases and J by 4 bases, leaving 4 bases between them. Germline V gives CDR1 SGHTA, CDR2 FQGNSA. The CDR3 covers 12 residues. The CDR3 DNA reads TGTGCCAGCAGTTTTTATAATTCACCCCTCCACTTT. This translates into CASSFYNSPLHF.

This chain connects TRBV7-9 to TRBJ1-5; 7 bases line up with TRBD1. The V gene end was trimmed by 6 bases and the J gene end by 4 bases; junction bases not matched to a gene: 6. Germline-derived CDR1 and CDR2 are SEHNR and FQNEAQ (reference sequence). The CDR3 sequence is 14 residues long. The CDR3 is CASSGDSTNQPQHF. The CDR3 bases are TGTGCCAGCAGTGGGGACAGTACAAATCAGCCCCAGCATTTT. The variable domain in full, with the rest retrieved from reference TRBV7-9 and TRBJ1-5, is DTGVSQNPRHKITKRGQNVTFRCDPISEHNRLYWYRQTLGQGPEFLTYFQNEAQLEKSRLLSDRFSAERPKGSFSTLEIQRTEQGDSAMYLCASSGDSTNQPQHFGDGTRLSIL.

J is TRBJ1-4 and V is TRBV6-5; D not resolved. Germline V CDR1 and CDR2: MNHEY, SVGAGI. This CDR3 comprises 13 residues. Deletions cut 0 bases from V and 13 bases from J, with 12 bases between. CDR3 DNA: TGTGCCAGCAGTTACTCGAGGAAATCTCGACTGTTTTTT. Translated: CASSYSRKSRLFF.

The rearrangement joins TRBV6-1 to TRBJ2-7; D possibly corresponds to TRBD1 (7 bases). Germline values: CDR1 MNHNS, CDR2 SASEGT. The CDR3 is 14 residues long. V gave up 2 bases and J gave up 3 bases, with 11 bases separating them. This CDR3 is CASSEFQGGYEQYF. The CDR3 DNA reads TGTGCCAGCAGTGAATTTCAGGGGGGCTACGAGCAGTACTTC.

This chain connects TRBV19 to TRBJ2-7, with 12 bases matching TRBD2. Germline V gene lookup returns CDR1 LNHDA and CDR2 SQIVND (reference sequence). J lost 3 bases, V lost 6 bases, and 6 bases had no gene match. This CDR3 spans 15 amino acids. CDR3 nucleotide sequence: TGTGCCAGTAGGGCCGGACTAGCGGGAAACTACGAGCAGTACTTC. Its protein product is CASRAGLAGNYEQYF.

The chain is built from TRBV12-5 and TRBJ1-5; D not resolved. This CDR3 has 13 residues. Trimming took 5 bases from V and 5 from J, leaving 10 bases between them. The germline gives CDR1 LGHNT, CDR2 FRNRAP. The CDR3 DNA is TGTGCTAGTGGTCATAACAGTGATCAGCCCCAGCATTTT. Translation: CASGHNSDQPQHF.

This chain links TRBV27 with TRBJ1-2; possibly TRBD1 for D (6 bases). V gave up 5 bases and J gave up 7 bases, with 14 bases separating them. This CDR3 region has 13 residues. Germline V lookup: CDR1 MNHEY, CDR2 SMNVEV (reference sequence). The CDR3 is CASSLWGAGGYTF. The CDR3 DNA reads TGTGCCAGCAGTCTCTGGGGGGCCGGTGGCTACACCTTC.

The chain is built from TRBV6-6 and TRBJ2-6; 7 bases are a match to TRBD2. The germline V gene has CDR1 MNHNY and CDR2 SVGAGI (reference sequence). V lost 2 bases, J lost 0 bases, and 1 base stayed unmatched. The CDR3 sequence is 16 residues long. The DNA of the CDR3 is TGTGCCAGCAGTTACGGGAGGGACTCTGGGGCCAACGTCCTGACTTTC. Protein sequence: CASSYGRDSGANVLTF.

This chain uses TRBV19 with TRBJ2-3; 8 positions match TRBD2. The junction had 11 bases not matched to a gene; V was cut back by 7 bases and J by 2 bases. The germline CDR1 and CDR2 sequences are LNHDA and SQIVND (reference sequence). This CDR3 comprises 16 residues. The CDR3 sequence: CASTPTREVLTDTQYF. DNA of the CDR3: TGTGCCAGTACCCCTACGCGGGAGGTACTCACAGATACGCAGTATTTT.

This chain links TRBV27 with TRBJ1-5; no definite D call. This CDR3 spans 13 amino acids. The germline V and J ends were trimmed by 0 bases and 8 bases, with 8 bases remaining between them. Germline CDR1 and CDR2: MNHEY and SMNVEV (reference sequence). The CDR3 reads CASSLSIWEPQHF. CDR3 bases: TGTGCCAGCAGTTTATCGATCTGGGAGCCCCAGCATTTT.

The genes are TRBV5-5 and TRBJ2-2, with TRBD1 matching over 8 bases. Looked up from germline, CDR1 is SGHKS and CDR2 is YYEKEE (reference sequence). V shed 1 base, J shed 4 bases, and the junction held 6 bases outside the gene matches. This CDR3 region has 16 residues. The CDR3 nucleotides read TGTGCCAGCAGCTTGCCCGACAGGGGTATCACCGGGGAGCTGTTTTTT. This translates into CASSLPDRGITGELFF.

The chain joins TRBV5-4 to TRBJ2-3, with a weak D call TRBD2 (6 bases). The CDR3 is 13 amino acids. V was trimmed by 4 bases and J by 4 bases, leaving 10 bases between them. In germline, CDR1 is SGHNT, CDR2 YYREEE (reference sequence). DNA for the CDR3: TGTGCCAGCAGCCCCTCGGGGGCAGATACGCAGTATTTT. It encodes CASSPSGADTQYF.

The chain is built from TRBV10-1 and TRBJ2-1; D gene ambiguous. Germline CDR1 WNHNN, CDR2 SYGVQD (reference sequence). V was cut by 1 base and J by 4 bases, with 5 bases left in between. The length of the CDR3 is 13 residues. The CDR3 loop reads CASSEFRYNEQFF. Here the CDR3 DNA reads TGCGCCAGCAGTGAGTTCCGATACAATGAGCAGTTCTTC.

The chain recombines TRBV11-2 with TRBJ2-5; D may be TRBD2 (6 bases). Germline V gene lookup returns CDR1 SGHAT and CDR2 FQNNGV. The V and J ends lost 5 bases and 5 bases respectively, with 6 bases between them. This CDR3 is 11 amino acids long. The CDR3 bases are TGTGCCAGCAGCCGGGGGGAGACCCAGTACTTC. The encoded protein is CASSRGETQYF. Filled out from reference TRBV11-2 and TRBJ2-5, the complete variable domain reads EAGVAQSPRYKIIEKRQSVAFWCNPISGHATLYWYQQILGQGPKLLIQFQNNGVVDDSQLPKDRFSAERLKGVDSTLKIQPAKLEDSAVYLCASSRGETQYFGPGTRLLVL.

This chain's CDR3 is CASSILSEGNEQFF. CDR3 coding DNA: TGTGCCAGTAGTATATTATCGGAAGGCAATGAGCAGTTCTTC. The chain joins TRBV19 to TRBJ2-1; no reliable D call. The CDR3 totals 14 residues. Germline V gene lookup returns CDR1 LNHDA and CDR2 SQIVND (reference sequence). V lost 2 bases, J lost 6 bases, and 11 bases lay in between.

This sequence joins TRBV11-1 and TRBJ2-7, with TRBD2 matching over 11 bases. CDR3 size: 15 residues. The V segment lost 3 bases and the J segment 3 bases; nucleotides outside the gene matches: 4. Germline loops: CDR1 SGHAT, CDR2 FQDESV (reference sequence). CDR3 sequence reads: CASSFLGTSGYEQYF. The CDR3 coding sequence is TGTGCCAGCAGCTTTCTAGGGACTAGCGGCTACGAGCAGTACTTC.

This clone was detected only a few times. This sequence joins TRBV29-1 and TRBJ2-1, with 8 bases that match TRBD2. The germline V gene has CDR1 SQVTM and CDR2 ANQGSEA. CDR3 length equals 14 residues. Losses at the gene ends were 0 bases for V and 6 bases for J; bases not matched to a gene: 4. Written as DNA, the CDR3 is TGCAGCGTTGAAGATGGGACTAGGAGCAATGAGCAGTTCTTC. Its protein product is CSVEDGTRSNEQFF.

This chain connects TRBV25-1 to TRBJ2-1; 8 bases line up with TRBD2. Germline CDR1 reads MGHDK; CDR2 reads SYGVNS. This CDR3 is 15 amino acids long. The ends lost 3 bases at V and 5 bases at J; junction bases unmatched: 6. CDR3 DNA sequence: TGTGCCAGCAGTGAGGAGCGGGAGCGGAACAATGAGCAGTTCTTC. Translated, it gives CASSEERERNNEQFF.

This clone has only one observation. This rearrangement joins TRBV6-5 to TRBJ2-5, with 7 positions matching TRBD2. Germline loops: CDR1 MNHEY, CDR2 SVGAGI. This CDR3 is 13 amino acids long. V lost 6 bases and J lost 6; bases outside the gene matches: 7. The CDR3, as DNA: TGTGCCAGCAGGCCCCAGGGAGGGCAGACCCAGTACTTC. It translates to CASRPQGGQTQYF.

The chain employs TRBV5-1 and TRBJ2-7; D may be TRBD2 (6 bases). V shed 0 bases and J shed 8 bases, with 21 bases lying between them. The CDR3 has 16 amino acids. In germline, CDR1 is SGHRS, CDR2 YFSETQ. The CDR3 protein is CASSLDRGGGATKQYF. The CDR3 DNA follows: TGCGCCAGCAGCTTGGACCGGGGAGGAGGAGCTACGAAGCAGTACTTC.

V usage is TRBV4-3 and J usage is TRBJ2-7, with D tentatively TRBD1 or TRBD2 (6 bases each). The germline V and J ends were trimmed by 0 bases and 6 bases, with 18 bases remaining between them. The CDR3 covers 16 residues. Germline values: CDR1 LGHNA, CDR2 YSLEER. CDR3 amino acids: CASSQEIPGAGFEQYF. In DNA, the CDR3 is TGCGCCAGCAGCCAAGAGATCCCGGGGGCTGGGTTCGAGCAGTACTTC.

This clone was seen more than once but under ten times. The chain links TRBV4-1 to TRBJ1-4, with D maybe TRBD1 (6 bases). There are 15 residues in the CDR3. CDR1 is MGHRA, CDR2 YSYEKL, per germline. With 3 bases removed from V and 5 bases from J, the gap between germline ends came to 13 bases. This chain's CDR3 is CASSQGTGTNEKLFF. The CDR3 DNA reads TGCGCCAGCAGCCAGGGCACAGGGACCAATGAAAAACTGTTTTTT.

This clone has only one observation. CDR3 sequence reads: CASSQLGLSGRGEQFF. Here the CDR3 DNA reads TGTGCCAGCAGCCAACTCGGGCTTAGCGGGAGGGGTGAGCAGTTCTTC. This chain uses TRBV7-9 with TRBJ2-1, with 11 bases aligning to TRBD2. Germline V gene data show CDR1 as SEHNR and CDR2 as FQNEAQ (reference sequence). After removal of 5 bases from V and 9 bases from J, the junction contained 12 bases not matched to a gene. The length of the CDR3 is 16 residues.

The chain employs TRBV4-2 and TRBJ1-1, with TRBD1 identical over 10 bases. V shed 5 bases, J shed 1 base, and the junction held 7 bases outside the gene matches. The CDR3 consists of 16 residues. Germline CDR1 and CDR2: LGHNA and YNFKEQ. The CDR3 here is CASSLARDRGNTEAFF. CDR3 bases: TGTGCCAGCAGCTTGGCTAGGGACAGGGGGAACACTGAAGCTTTCTTT.

The chain carries TRBV27 and TRBJ1-2; TRBD1 matches at 11 bases. This CDR3 spans 15 amino acids. V gave up 4 bases and J gave up 4 bases; unmatched junction bases: 5. In germline, CDR1 is MNHEY, CDR2 SMNVEV (reference sequence). The CDR3: CASSSPDRGLYGYTF. The CDR3 nucleotides read TGTGCCAGCAGTTCCCCGGACAGGGGGCTCTATGGCTACACCTTC.

The gene calls are TRBV4-1 and TRBJ2-5; D unclear. The germline CDR1 and CDR2 sequences are MGHRA and YSYEKL. V lost 1 base, J lost 7 bases, and 10 bases lay in between. The CDR3 sequence is 13 residues long. The CDR3: CASSQVLVGTQYF. CDR3 in DNA: TGCGCCAGCAGCCAAGTTCTGGTAGGGACCCAGTACTTC.